This T cell receptor beta chain was documented in a study of beta chain features in type 1 diabetes. This CDR3 has 17 amino acids. Looked up from germline, CDR1 is SGHRS and CDR2 is YFSETQ. V lost 4 bases to trimming and J lost 8 bases; unmatched junction nucleotides: 14. What was sequenced were expressed TCRB transcripts, since all of the isolated RNA had been reverse transcribed. This table comes from immunoSEQ multiplex PCR, and its TCRdb copy is limited to in-frame clones, with some not included. The table lists hundreds of thousands of clones, roughly 15% of them singletons. This clone was found a few times. Other DNA sequences in the sample encode the same CDR3.

Sequenced input: naive CD4+ T cells from blood. The source of this sequence is a young woman in good health. The chain is built from TRBV5-1 and TRBJ2-1, with 11 bases fitting TRBD2. For the CDR3, the DNA is TGCGCCAGCAGCCCCCCCACCGGGACTAGCGGAACGGATGAGCAGTTCTTC. Its translation: CASSPPTGTSGTDEQFF.